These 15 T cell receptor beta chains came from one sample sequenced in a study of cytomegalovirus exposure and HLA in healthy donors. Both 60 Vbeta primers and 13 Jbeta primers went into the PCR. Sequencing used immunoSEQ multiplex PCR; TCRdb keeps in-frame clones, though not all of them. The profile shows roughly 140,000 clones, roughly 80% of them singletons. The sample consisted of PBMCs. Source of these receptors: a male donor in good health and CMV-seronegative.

CDR3 sequence reads: CASSSTGTGGYNEQFF. The DNA for the CDR3 is TGCGCCAGCAGCTCGACCGGGACAGGGGGCTACAATGAGCAGTTCTTC. The chain joins TRBV5-1 to TRBJ2-1; 11 nucleotides line up with TRBD1. The J segment lost 3 bases and the V segment lost 3 bases, leaving 5 bases of the junction unmatched. The germline CDR1 and CDR2 sequences are SGHRS and YFSETQ. The CDR3 extends over 16 amino acids.

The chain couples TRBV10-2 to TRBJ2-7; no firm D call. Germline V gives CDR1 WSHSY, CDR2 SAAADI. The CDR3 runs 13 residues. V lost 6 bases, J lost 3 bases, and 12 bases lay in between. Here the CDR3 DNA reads TGCGCCAGCAGAAATTCAACTCTCTACGAGCAGTACTTC. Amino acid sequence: CASRNSTLYEQYF.

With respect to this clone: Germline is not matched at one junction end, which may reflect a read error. CDR3 sequence reads: CSAERQTNTGELFF. As DNA, the CDR3 is TGCAGCGCTGAACGACAGACCAACACCGGGGAGCTGTTTTTT. The chain employs TRBV29-1 and TRBJ2-2, with D tentatively TRBD1 (5 bases). CDR3 length: 14 amino acids. CDR1 is SQVTM, CDR2 ANQGSEA, per germline.

The CDR3 coding sequence is TGTGCCAGCTCACCAACTCGAGAAGCGGGATACACAGATACGCAGTATTTT. This codes for CASSPTREAGYTDTQYF. The rearrangement links TRBV18 to TRBJ2-3; 7 bases are a match to TRBD2. Germline values: CDR1 KGHSH, CDR2 LQKENI. CDR3 length: 17 residues. J lost 2 bases, V lost 2 bases, and 10 bases had no gene match.

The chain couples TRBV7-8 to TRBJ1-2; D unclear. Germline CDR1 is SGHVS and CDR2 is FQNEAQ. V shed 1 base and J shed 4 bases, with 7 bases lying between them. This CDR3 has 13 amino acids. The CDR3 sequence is CASSLGGLYGYTF. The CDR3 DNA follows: TGTGCCAGCAGCTTAGGAGGACTCTATGGCTACACCTTC.

CDR3 sequence (DNA): TGTGCCAGCAGCCAGGGGACAGTTCGTAATGAAAAACTGTTTTTT. It is translated as CASSQGTVRNEKLFF. The J gene is TRBJ1-4, the V gene TRBV5-4, with 7 bases that match TRBD1. CDR3 length: 15 amino acids. Germline V gives CDR1 SGHNT, CDR2 YYREEE (reference sequence). V lost 4 bases, J lost 4 bases, and 7 bases stayed unmatched.

CDR3 sequence reads: CASSPRTDTNEQFF. CDR3 DNA: TGCGCCAGCAGCCCCCGGACAGATACCAATGAGCAGTTCTTC. The genes are TRBV5-1 and TRBJ2-1, with a tentative D call TRBD1 (6 bases). The V end was cut by 4 bases, the J end by 6 bases, with 14 bases between. Germline values: CDR1 SGHRS, CDR2 YFSETQ. CDR3 length: 14 residues.

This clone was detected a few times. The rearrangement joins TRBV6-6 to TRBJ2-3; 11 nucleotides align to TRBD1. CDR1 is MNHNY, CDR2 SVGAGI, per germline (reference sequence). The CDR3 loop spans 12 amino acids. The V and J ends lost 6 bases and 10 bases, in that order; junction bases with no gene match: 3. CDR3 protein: CASRPGQGAQYF. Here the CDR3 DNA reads TGTGCCAGCAGGCCGGGACAGGGGGCGCAGTATTTT.

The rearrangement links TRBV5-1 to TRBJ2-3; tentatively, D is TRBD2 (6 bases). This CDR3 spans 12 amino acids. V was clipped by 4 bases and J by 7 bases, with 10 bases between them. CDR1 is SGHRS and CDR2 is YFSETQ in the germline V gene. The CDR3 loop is CASSRDSHTQYF. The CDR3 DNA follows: TGCGCCAGCAGCAGGGACTCCCATACGCAGTATTTT.

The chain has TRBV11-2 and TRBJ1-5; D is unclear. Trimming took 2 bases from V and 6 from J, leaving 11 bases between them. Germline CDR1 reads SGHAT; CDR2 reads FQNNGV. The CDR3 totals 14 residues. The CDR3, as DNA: TGTGCCAGCAGCTTAACCCGGGGTACTCAGCCCCAGCATTTT. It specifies CASSLTRGTQPQHF.

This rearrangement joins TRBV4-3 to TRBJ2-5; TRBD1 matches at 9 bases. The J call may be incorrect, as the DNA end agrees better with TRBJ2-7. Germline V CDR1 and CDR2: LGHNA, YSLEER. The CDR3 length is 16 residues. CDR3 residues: CASSQEGTGWDYEQYF. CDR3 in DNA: TGCGCCAGCAGCCAAGAAGGGACAGGGTGGGATTACGAGCAGTACTTC.

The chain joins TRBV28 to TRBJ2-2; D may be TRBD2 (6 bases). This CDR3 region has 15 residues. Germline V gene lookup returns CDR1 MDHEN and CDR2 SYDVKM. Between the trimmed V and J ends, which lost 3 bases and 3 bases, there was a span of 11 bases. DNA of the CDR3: TGTGCCAGCAGTTTGGAGGGACGGTACACCGGGGAGCTGTTTTTT. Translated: CASSLEGRYTGELFF.

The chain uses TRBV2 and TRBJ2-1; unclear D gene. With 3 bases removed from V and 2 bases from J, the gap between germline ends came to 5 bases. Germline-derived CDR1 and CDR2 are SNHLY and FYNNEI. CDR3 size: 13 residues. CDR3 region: CASSDETYNEQFF. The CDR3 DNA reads TGTGCCAGCAGTGACGAGACCTACAATGAGCAGTTCTTC.

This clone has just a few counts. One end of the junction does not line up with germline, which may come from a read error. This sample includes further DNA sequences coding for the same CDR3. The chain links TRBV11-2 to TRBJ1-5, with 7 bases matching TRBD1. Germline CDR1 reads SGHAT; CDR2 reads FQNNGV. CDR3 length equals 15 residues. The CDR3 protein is CASSQGRGRDQPQHF. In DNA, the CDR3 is TGCGCCAGCAGCCAAGGAAGGGGGCGGGATCAGCCCCAGCATTTT.

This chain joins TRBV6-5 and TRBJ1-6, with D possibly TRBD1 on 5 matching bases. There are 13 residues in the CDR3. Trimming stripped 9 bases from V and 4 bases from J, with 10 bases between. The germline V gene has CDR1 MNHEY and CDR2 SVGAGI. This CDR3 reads CASSTVYNSPLHF. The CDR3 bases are TGTGCCAGTTCGACAGTGTATAATTCACCCCTCCACTTT.